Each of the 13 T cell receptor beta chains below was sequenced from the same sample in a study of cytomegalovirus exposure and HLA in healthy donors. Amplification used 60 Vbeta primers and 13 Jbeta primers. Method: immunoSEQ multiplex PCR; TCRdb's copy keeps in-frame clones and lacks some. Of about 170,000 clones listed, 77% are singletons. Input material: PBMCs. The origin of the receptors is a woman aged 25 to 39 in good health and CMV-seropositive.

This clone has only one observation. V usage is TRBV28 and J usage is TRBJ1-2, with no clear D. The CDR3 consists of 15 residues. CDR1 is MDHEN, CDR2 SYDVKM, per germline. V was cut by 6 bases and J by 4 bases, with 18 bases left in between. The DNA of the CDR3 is TGTGCCAGCAGAAACGACGTTCAGACACTCTATGGCTACACCTTC. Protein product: CASRNDVQTLYGYTF.

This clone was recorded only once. CDR3 DNA sequence: TGTGCCAGCAGGGTTGGACTAGCGAGCCACGAGCAGTACTTC. It translates to CASRVGLASHEQYF. The chain employs TRBV6-5 and TRBJ2-7, with TRBD2 identical over 9 bases. After removal of 6 bases from V and 5 bases from J, the junction contained 8 bases not matched to a gene. There are 14 residues in the CDR3. CDR1 is MNHEY, CDR2 SVGAGI, per germline.

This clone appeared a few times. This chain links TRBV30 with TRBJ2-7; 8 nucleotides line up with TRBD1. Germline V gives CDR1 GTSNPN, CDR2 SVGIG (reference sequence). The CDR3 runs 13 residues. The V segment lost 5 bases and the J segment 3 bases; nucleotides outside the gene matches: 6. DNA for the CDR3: TGTGCCTGGGGGACAGGTCCTCTCTACGAGCAGTACTTC. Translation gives CAWGTGPLYEQYF.

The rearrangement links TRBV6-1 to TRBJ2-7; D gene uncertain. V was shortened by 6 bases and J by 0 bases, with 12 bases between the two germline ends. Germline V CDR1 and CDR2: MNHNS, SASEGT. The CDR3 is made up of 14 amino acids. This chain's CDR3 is CASSPTLNSYEQYF. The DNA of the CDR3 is TGTGCCAGCAGCCCGACTCTTAACTCCTACGAGCAGTACTTC.

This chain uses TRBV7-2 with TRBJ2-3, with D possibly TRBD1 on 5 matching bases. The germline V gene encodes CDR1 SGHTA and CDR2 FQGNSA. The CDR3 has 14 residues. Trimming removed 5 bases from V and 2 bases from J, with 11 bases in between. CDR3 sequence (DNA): TGTGCCAGCAGCATCGACAGATTCACAGATACGCAGTATTTT. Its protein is CASSIDRFTDTQYF.

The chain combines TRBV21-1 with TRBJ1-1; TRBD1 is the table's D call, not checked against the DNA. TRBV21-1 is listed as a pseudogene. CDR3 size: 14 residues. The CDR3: CASSSTWGPTEAFF. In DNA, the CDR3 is TGTGCCAGCAGCAGTACTTGGGGGCCCACTGAAGCTTTCTTT.

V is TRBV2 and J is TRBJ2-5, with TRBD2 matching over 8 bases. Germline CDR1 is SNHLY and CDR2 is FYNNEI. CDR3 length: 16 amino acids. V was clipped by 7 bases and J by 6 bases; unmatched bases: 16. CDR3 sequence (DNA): TGTGCCAGCACCGAAGTAGGACTAGCCGGTCTCAAGACCCAGTACTTC. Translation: CASTEVGLAGLKTQYF.

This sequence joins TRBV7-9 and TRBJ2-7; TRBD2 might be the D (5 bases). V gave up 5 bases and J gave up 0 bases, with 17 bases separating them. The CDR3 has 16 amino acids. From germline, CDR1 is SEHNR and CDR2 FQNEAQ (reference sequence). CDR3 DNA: TGTGCCAGCAGCCTCGTGTGGAGGTCCTCCTCCTACGAGCAGTACTTC. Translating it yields CASSLVWRSSSYEQYF. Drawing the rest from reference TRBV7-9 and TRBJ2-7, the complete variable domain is DTGVSQNPRHKITKRGQNVTFRCDPISEHNRLYWYRQTLGQGPEFLTYFQNEAQLEKSRLLSDRFSAERPKGSFSTLEIQRTEQGDSAMYLCASSLVWRSSSYEQYFGPGTRLTVT.

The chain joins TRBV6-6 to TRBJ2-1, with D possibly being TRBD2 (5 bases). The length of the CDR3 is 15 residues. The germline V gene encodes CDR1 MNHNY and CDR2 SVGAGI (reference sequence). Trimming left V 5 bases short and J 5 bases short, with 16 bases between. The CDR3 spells CASSTGGSVDNEQFF. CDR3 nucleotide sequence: TGTGCCAGCAGTACTGGTGGTAGCGTCGACAATGAGCAGTTCTTC.

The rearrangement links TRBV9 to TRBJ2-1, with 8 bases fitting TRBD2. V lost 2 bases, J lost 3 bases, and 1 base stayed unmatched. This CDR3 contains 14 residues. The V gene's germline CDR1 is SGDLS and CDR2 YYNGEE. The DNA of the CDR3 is TGTGCCAGCAGCGTGGGACTAGTCTACAATGAGCAGTTCTTC. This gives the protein CASSVGLVYNEQFF.

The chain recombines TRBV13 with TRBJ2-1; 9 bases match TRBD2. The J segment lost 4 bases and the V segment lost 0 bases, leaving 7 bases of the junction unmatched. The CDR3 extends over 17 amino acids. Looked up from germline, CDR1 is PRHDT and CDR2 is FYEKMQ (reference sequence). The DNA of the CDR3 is TGTGCCAGCAGCTTAGGTAGCGGGAGAGGTGGGTACAATGAGCAGTTCTTC. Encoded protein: CASSLGSGRGGYNEQFF.

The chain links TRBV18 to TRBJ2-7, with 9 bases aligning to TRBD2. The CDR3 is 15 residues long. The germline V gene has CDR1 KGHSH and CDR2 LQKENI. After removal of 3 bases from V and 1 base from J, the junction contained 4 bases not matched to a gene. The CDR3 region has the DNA TGTGCCAGCTCACCGAAGACTAGCGGATCCTACGAGCAGTACTTC. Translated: CASSPKTSGSYEQYF.

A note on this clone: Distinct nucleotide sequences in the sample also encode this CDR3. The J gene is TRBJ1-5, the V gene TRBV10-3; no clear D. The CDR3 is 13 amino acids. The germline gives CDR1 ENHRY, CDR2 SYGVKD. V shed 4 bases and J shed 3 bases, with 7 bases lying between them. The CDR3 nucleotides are TGTGCCATCAGTGGTACAGACAATCAGCCCCAGCATTTT. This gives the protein CAISGTDNQPQHF.